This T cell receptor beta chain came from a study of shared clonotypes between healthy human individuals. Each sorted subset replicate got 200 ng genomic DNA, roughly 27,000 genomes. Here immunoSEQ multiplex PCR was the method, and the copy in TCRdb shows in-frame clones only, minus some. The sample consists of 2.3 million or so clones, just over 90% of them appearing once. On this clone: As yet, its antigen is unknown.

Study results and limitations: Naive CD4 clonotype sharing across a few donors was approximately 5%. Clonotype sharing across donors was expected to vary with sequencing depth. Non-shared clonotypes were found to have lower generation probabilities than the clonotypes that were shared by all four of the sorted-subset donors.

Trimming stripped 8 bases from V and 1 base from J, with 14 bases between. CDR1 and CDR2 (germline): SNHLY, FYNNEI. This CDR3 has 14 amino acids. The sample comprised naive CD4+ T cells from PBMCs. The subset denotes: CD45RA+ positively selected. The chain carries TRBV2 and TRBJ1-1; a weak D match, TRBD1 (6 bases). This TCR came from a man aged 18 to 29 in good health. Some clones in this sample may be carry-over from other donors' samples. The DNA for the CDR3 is TGTGCCAGCGAGCGCCTGACAGGGAACACTGAAGCTTTCTTT. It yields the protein CASERLTGNTEAFF.